The rows below give T cell receptor beta chains drawn from one sample of a study of T cell changes during pregnancy in multiple sclerosis. Assay: immunoSEQ multiplex PCR; the TCRdb copy retains only in-frame clones and omits some. The table records tens of thousands of clones, more than 80% of them present only once. Sequencing used peripheral blood, obtained in the first trimester of pregnancy. The receptors shown here come from a female donor in good health, enrolled as a control in a pregnancy study. CDR3s include the opening cysteine and the closing phenylalanine or tryptophan. Each record gives: D gene, J gene, V gene, clone size, CDR3 protein, CDR3 DNA. A D gene is named only where the DNA matches it firmly. Size is omitted from some rows. Given values are once, few, many or a class for expanded clones.

d_call: -
j_call: TRBJ1-1
v_call: TRBV2
clone_size: few
cdr3_aa: CASSAQDNTEAFF
cdr3_nt: TGTGCCAGCAGTGCACAGGATAACACTGAAGCTTTCTTT

d_call: TRBD1
j_call: TRBJ1-4
v_call: TRBV5-6
clone_size: -
cdr3_aa: CASSGTGGGEKLFF
cdr3_nt: TGTGCCAGCAGCGGGACAGGGGGAGGTGAAAAACTGTTTTTT

d_call: -
j_call: TRBJ1-5
v_call: TRBV6-5
clone_size: -
cdr3_aa: CASSYSISGGQPQHF
cdr3_nt: TGTGCCAGCAGTTACTCAATTTCGGGGGGACAGCCCCAGCATTTT

d_call: TRBD1
j_call: TRBJ1-4
v_call: TRBV5-6
clone_size: once
cdr3_aa: CASSWDRGEKLFF
cdr3_nt: TGTGCCAGCAGCTGGGACAGGGGGGAAAAACTGTTTTTT

d_call: -
j_call: TRBJ1-1
v_call: TRBV18
clone_size: -
cdr3_aa: CASSPSGQGTEAFF
cdr3_nt: -

d_call: -
j_call: TRBJ1-4
v_call: TRBV19
clone_size: -
cdr3_aa: CASSRPGGDYEKLFF
cdr3_nt: TGTGCCAGTAGTAGGCCGGGGGGGGATTATGAAAAACTGTTTTTT

d_call: -
j_call: TRBJ1-1
v_call: TRBV5-1
clone_size: -
cdr3_aa: CASSGYRGGTEAFF
cdr3_nt: TGCGCCAGCAGCGGGTATAGGGGGGGCACTGAAGCTTTCTTT

d_call: -
j_call: TRBJ2-1
v_call: TRBV5-6
clone_size: -
cdr3_aa: CASSSRTTHVRQFF
cdr3_nt: TGTGCCAGCAGCTCTAGAACCACTCACGTACGGCAGTTCTTC

d_call: TRBD1
j_call: TRBJ1-1
v_call: TRBV13
clone_size: -
cdr3_aa: CASSQAGNGQGNTEAFF
cdr3_nt: TGTGCCAGCAGCCAAGCCGGGAACGGACAGGGGAACACTGAAGCTTTCTTT

d_call: TRBD1
j_call: TRBJ1-2
v_call: TRBV5-6
clone_size: -
cdr3_aa: CASSGDRGNYGYTF
cdr3_nt: TGTGCCAGCAGCGGGGACAGGGGGAACTATGGCTACACCTTC

d_call: -
j_call: TRBJ1-5
v_call: TRBV5-1
clone_size: -
cdr3_aa: CASSLGGANQPQHF
cdr3_nt: TGCGCCAGCAGCCTCGGGGGGGCAAATCAGCCCCAGCATTTT

d_call: -
j_call: TRBJ1-2
v_call: TRBV5-5
clone_size: -
cdr3_aa: CASSLQDPRRARGSYGYTF
cdr3_nt: TGTGCCAGCAGCTTACAGGACCCTCGGAGAGCTAGAGGATCTTATGGCTACACCTTC

d_call: -
j_call: TRBJ1-2
v_call: TRBV7-6
clone_size: -
cdr3_aa: CASSLEPGVGYGYTF
cdr3_nt: TGTGCCAGCAGCTTAGAGCCGGGGGTGGGCTATGGCTACACCTTC

d_call: -
j_call: TRBJ2-3
v_call: TRBV30
clone_size: -
cdr3_aa: CAWSFQGRTDTQYF
cdr3_nt: TGTGCCTGGAGTTTCCAGGGTCGGACAGATACGCAGTATTTT

d_call: -
j_call: TRBJ1-2
v_call: TRBV6-1
clone_size: -
cdr3_aa: CASSEWGGAGSNYGYTF
cdr3_nt: TGTGCCAGCAGTGAGTGGGGGGGCGCAGGCAGTAACTATGGCTACACCTTC

d_call: -
j_call: TRBJ1-1
v_call: TRBV5-1
clone_size: -
cdr3_aa: CASSSLGQDVTEAFF
cdr3_nt: TGCGCCAGCAGCTCCCTGGGACAAGATGTTACTGAAGCTTTCTTT

d_call: TRBD1
j_call: TRBJ2-7
v_call: TRBV6-5
clone_size: -
cdr3_aa: CASTPGTGIFEQYF
cdr3_nt: TGTGCCAGCACCCCCGGGACAGGGATTTTCGAGCAGTACTTC

d_call: TRBD2
j_call: TRBJ2-3
v_call: TRBV19
clone_size: -
cdr3_aa: CASTAPSGVYTQYF
cdr3_nt: TGTGCCAGTACCGCGCCTAGCGGGGTGTATACGCAGTATTTT

d_call: -
j_call: TRBJ1-5
v_call: TRBV7-2
clone_size: -
cdr3_aa: CASSRGTGNQPQHF
cdr3_nt: TGTGCCAGCAGCCGCGGGACGGGGAATCAGCCCCAGCATTTT

d_call: -
j_call: TRBJ1-1
v_call: TRBV20-1
clone_size: few
cdr3_aa: CSASGGEAFF
cdr3_nt: TGCAGTGCTAGTGGGGGGGAAGCTTTCTTT

d_call: TRBD2
j_call: TRBJ2-3
v_call: TRBV4-2
clone_size: once
cdr3_aa: CASSKTSGVLRDTQYF
cdr3_nt: TGTGCCAGCAGCAAGACTAGCGGTGTCCTACGAGATACGCAGTATTTT

d_call: TRBD1
j_call: TRBJ1-6
v_call: TRBV11-2
clone_size: once
cdr3_aa: CASSTWDRGGYNSPLHF
cdr3_nt: TGTGCCAGCAGCACATGGGACAGGGGAGGCTATAATTCACCCCTCCACTTT

d_call: TRBD1
j_call: TRBJ1-2
v_call: TRBV18
clone_size: -
cdr3_aa: CASSPMGQNPPYGYTF
cdr3_nt: TGTGCCAGCTCACCGATGGGACAGAACCCCCCTTATGGCTACACCTTC

d_call: TRBD2
j_call: TRBJ2-1
v_call: TRBV30
clone_size: -
cdr3_aa: CAWRGLRSYNEQFF
cdr3_nt: TGTGCCTGGAGGGGACTACGAAGCTACAATGAGCAGTTCTTC

d_call: TRBD2
j_call: TRBJ2-5
v_call: TRBV12-5
clone_size: -
cdr3_aa: CASGLVRSSGGFWQETQYF
cdr3_nt: TGTGCTAGTGGTTTGGTACGTTCTAGCGGGGGTTTTTGGCAAGAGACCCAGTACTTC

d_call: -
j_call: TRBJ2-2
v_call: TRBV15
clone_size: -
cdr3_aa: CATSTAAREKNTGELFF
cdr3_nt: TGTGCCACCAGCACCGCGGCCCGCGAAAAGAACACCGGGGAGCTGTTTTTT

d_call: -
j_call: TRBJ2-7
v_call: TRBV18
clone_size: few
cdr3_aa: CASSPIGTYEQYF
cdr3_nt: TGTGCCAGCTCACCAATCGGGACCTACGAGCAGTACTTC

d_call: -
j_call: TRBJ1-2
v_call: TRBV25-1
clone_size: -
cdr3_aa: CASSGALGGYTF
cdr3_nt: TGTGCCAGCAGTGGGGCCCTTGGGGGCTACACCTTC

d_call: TRBD1
j_call: TRBJ2-2
v_call: TRBV6-5
clone_size: once
cdr3_aa: CASRRQGATGELFF
cdr3_nt: TGTGCCAGCAGGAGACAGGGGGCCACCGGGGAGCTGTTTTTT

d_call: -
j_call: TRBJ1-3
v_call: TRBV5-1
clone_size: -
cdr3_aa: CASSLGELAGNTIYF
cdr3_nt: TGCGCCAGCAGCTTGGGGGAGTTAGCCGGAAACACCATATATTTT

d_call: TRBD2
j_call: TRBJ2-1
v_call: TRBV5-1
clone_size: -
cdr3_aa: CASSQRGLAATNEQFF
cdr3_nt: TGCGCCAGCTCCCAGAGGGGACTAGCGGCCACCAATGAGCAGTTCTTC

d_call: TRBD1
j_call: TRBJ1-2
v_call: TRBV19
clone_size: -
cdr3_aa: CASSEPLQGADLYGYTF
cdr3_nt: TGTGCCAGTAGTGAACCCCTACAGGGGGCGGACCTCTATGGCTACACCTTC

d_call: -
j_call: TRBJ1-1
v_call: TRBV27
clone_size: -
cdr3_aa: CASSMTDRNTEAFF
cdr3_nt: TGTGCCAGCAGCATGACAGACCGTAACACTGAAGCTTTCTTT

d_call: -
j_call: TRBJ2-1
v_call: TRBV30
clone_size: -
cdr3_aa: CGWSVWGRDKYNEQFF
cdr3_nt: TGTGGCTGGAGTGTATGGGGCCGGGACAAGTACAATGAGCAGTTCTTC

d_call: -
j_call: TRBJ2-1
v_call: TRBV19
clone_size: -
cdr3_aa: CASSIGGRGADEQFF
cdr3_nt: TGTGCCAGTAGTATAGGGGGCAGGGGAGCCGATGAGCAGTTCTTC

d_call: TRBD1
j_call: TRBJ1-2
v_call: TRBV30
clone_size: once
cdr3_aa: CACARRQGEKGYGYTF
cdr3_nt: TGTGCCTGCGCCCGAAGACAGGGGGAGAAAGGTTATGGCTACACCTTC

d_call: -
j_call: TRBJ1-1
v_call: TRBV6-1
clone_size: -
cdr3_aa: CASSATWNTEAFF
cdr3_nt: TGTGCCAGCAGTGCGACATGGAACACTGAAGCTTTCTTT

d_call: TRBD1
j_call: TRBJ1-4
v_call: TRBV7-8
clone_size: -
cdr3_aa: CASSLGQGRGEKLFF
cdr3_nt: TGTGCCAGCAGCTTAGGACAGGGCCGGGGTGAAAAACTGTTTTTT

d_call: -
j_call: TRBJ1-4
v_call: TRBV7-2
clone_size: -
cdr3_aa: CASSPPSEKLFF
cdr3_nt: TGTGCCAGCAGCCCCCCGAGCGAAAAACTGTTTTTT

d_call: TRBD1
j_call: TRBJ1-6
v_call: TRBV7-9
clone_size: -
cdr3_aa: CASSRGMQGAGSYNSPLHF
cdr3_nt: TGTGCCAGCAGCCGGGGGATGCAGGGGGCTGGATCCTATAATTCACCCCTCCACTTT

d_call: -
j_call: TRBJ1-2
v_call: TRBV6-1
clone_size: -
cdr3_aa: CASSEAQAQAGYGYTF
cdr3_nt: TGTGCCAGCAGTGAAGCTCAGGCCCAGGCGGGTTATGGCTACACCTTC

d_call: TRBD2
j_call: TRBJ2-1
v_call: TRBV19
clone_size: -
cdr3_aa: CASRLQGAGGDHEQFF
cdr3_nt: TGTGCCAGTAGGCTACAGGGAGCGGGGGGCGACCATGAGCAGTTCTTC

d_call: -
j_call: TRBJ2-2
v_call: TRBV25-1
clone_size: once
cdr3_aa: CASSKQGDSSTGELFF
cdr3_nt: TGTGCCAGCAGTAAACAGGGAGACTCTTCCACCGGGGAGCTGTTTTTT

d_call: TRBD1
j_call: TRBJ1-6
v_call: TRBV30
clone_size: -
cdr3_aa: CAWRGQGISPLHF
cdr3_nt: TGTGCCTGGAGGGGACAGGGTATATCACCCCTCCACTTT

d_call: -
j_call: TRBJ2-5
v_call: TRBV6-5
clone_size: once
cdr3_aa: CASSEWTGEETQYF
cdr3_nt: TGTGCCAGCAGTGAATGGACGGGGGAAGAGACCCAGTACTTC

d_call: -
j_call: TRBJ2-3
v_call: TRBV5-5
clone_size: -
cdr3_aa: CASSLWGEITDTQYF
cdr3_nt: TGTGCCAGCAGCTTGTGGGGAGAAATCACAGATACGCAGTATTTT